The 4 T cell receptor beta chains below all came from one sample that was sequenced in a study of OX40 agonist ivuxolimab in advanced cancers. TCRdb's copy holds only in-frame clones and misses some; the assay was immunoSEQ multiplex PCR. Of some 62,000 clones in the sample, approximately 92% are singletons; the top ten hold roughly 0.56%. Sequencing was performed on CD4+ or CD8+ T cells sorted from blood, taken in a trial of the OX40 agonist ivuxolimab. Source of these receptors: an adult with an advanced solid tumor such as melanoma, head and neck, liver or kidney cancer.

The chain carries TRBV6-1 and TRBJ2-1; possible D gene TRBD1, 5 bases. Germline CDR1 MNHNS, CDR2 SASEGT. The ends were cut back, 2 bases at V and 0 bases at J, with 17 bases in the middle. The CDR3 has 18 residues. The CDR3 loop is CASSETGAASSSYNEQFF. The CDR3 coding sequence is TGTGCCAGCAGTGAAACTGGGGCCGCGTCCAGCTCCTACAATGAGCAGTTCTTC.

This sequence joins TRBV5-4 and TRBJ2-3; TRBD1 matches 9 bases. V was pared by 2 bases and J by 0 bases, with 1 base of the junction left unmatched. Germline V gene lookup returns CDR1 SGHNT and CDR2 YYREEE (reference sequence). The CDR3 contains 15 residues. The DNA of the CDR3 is TGTGCCAGCAGCTTCGGGACAGGGAGCACAGATACGCAGTATTTT. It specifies CASSFGTGSTDTQYF.

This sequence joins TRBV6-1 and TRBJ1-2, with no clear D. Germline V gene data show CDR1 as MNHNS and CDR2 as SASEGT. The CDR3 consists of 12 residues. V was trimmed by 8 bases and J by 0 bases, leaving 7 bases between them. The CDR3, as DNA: TGTGCCAGCTTACAGACTAACTATGGCTACACCTTC. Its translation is CASLQTNYGYTF.

The CDR3 DNA sequence: TGTGCCAGCAGCGAGGGGTGGAGGATAGAGACCCAGTACTTC. Translated, it gives CASSEGWRIETQYF. The J gene is TRBJ2-5, the V gene TRBV9; D may correspond to TRBD1 or TRBD2 (5 bases each). Germline-derived CDR1 and CDR2 are SGDLS and YYNGEE. The V end lost 3 bases, the J end lost 4 bases, and 13 bases lay between the germline ends. This CDR3 is 14 amino acids long. Full variable domain (missing parts from reference TRBV9 and TRBJ2-5): DSGVTQTPKHLITATGQRVTLRCSPRSGDLSVYWYQQSLDQGLQFLIQYYNGEERAKGNILERFSAQQFPDLHSELNLSSLELGDSALYFCASSEGWRIETQYFGPGTRLLVL.